This T cell receptor beta chain came from a study of T cell clonotyping in hematopoietic cell transplantation. Relative to its sample, this clone is medium-sized (0.01 to 0.1%). TCRdb keeps only in-frame clones here, not all; method: immunoSEQ multiplex PCR. The sample holds around 6,100 clones; roughly 30% are singletons and the top ten take roughly 17%. Germline V lookup: CDR1 GTSNPN, CDR2 SVGIG (reference sequence). The CDR3 spans 16 residues. The V and J ends lost 1 base and 8 bases, in that order; junction bases with no gene match: 11. This TCR was sampled from a female patient in her fifties who had an allogeneic stem cell transplant from an unrelated donor, so the T cells may come from the graft donor. Some clones in this sample may be carry-over from other donors' samples. The starting material was peripheral blood mononuclear cells, obtained 30 days after allogeneic stem cell transplant. This chain links TRBV30 with TRBJ2-1; 10 bases match TRBD1. CDR3 residues: CAWSDEGQGIADEQFF. DNA of the CDR3: TGTGCCTGGAGTGATGAGGGACAGGGGATAGCGGATGAGCAGTTCTTC.